This T cell receptor beta chain was captured in a study of cytomegalovirus exposure and HLA in healthy donors. Findings and limits, study-wide: Usually a TCR sequence was rare, but some public TCRs were found in many donors. As confirmed in vitro, three CMV-associated chains were specific for CMV antigens. The study put around 180 TCR beta chains on its list as cytomegalovirus-associated. For cytomegalovirus status, the classifier reportedly gave diagnoses with high specificity and sensitivity.

Sequencing used immunoSEQ multiplex PCR; TCRdb keeps in-frame clones, though not all of them. The table shows about 160,000 clones, with about 96% occurring only once. The length of the CDR3 is 14 residues. The germline CDR1 and CDR2 sequences are GTSNPN and SVGIG (reference sequence). The junction had 3 bases not matched to a gene; V was cut back by 1 base and J by 5 bases. As for this clone: Its antigen is undetermined.

This clonotype originated in a woman between 18 and 29 years old in good health and CMV-seronegative. The chain joins TRBV30 to TRBJ1-4, with 8 bases aligning to TRBD1. The sample comprised PBMCs. CDR3 sequence reads: CAWSGDRLNEKLFF. CDR3 DNA: TGTGCCTGGAGTGGGGACAGGTTAAATGAAAAACTGTTTTTT.